A single sample gave rise to the 27 T cell receptor beta chains below, sequenced in a study of beta chain features in type 1 diabetes. Reverse transcribing all isolated RNA meant expressed TCRB transcripts were sequenced. This table comes from immunoSEQ multiplex PCR, and its TCRdb copy is limited to in-frame clones, with some not included. The sample lists about 470,000 clones, roughly 31% occurring once. The sample taken for sequencing was naive CD4+ T cells from blood. The receptors come from a man younger than 35 in good health.

This clone was seen a handful of times. This specimen includes other DNA sequences encoding the same CDR3. The chain joins TRBV29-1 to TRBJ1-5; D remains unclear. This CDR3 region has 12 residues. V was cut by 5 bases and J by 1 base, with 6 bases left in between. Looked up from germline, CDR1 is SQVTM and CDR2 is ANQGSEA. The CDR3 here is CSVQSSNQPQHF. The CDR3 DNA follows: TGCAGCGTTCAGTCGAGCAATCAGCCCCAGCATTTT.

The gene calls are TRBV5-1 and TRBJ2-4; 7 bases agree with TRBD2. This CDR3 has 14 amino acids. J lost 7 bases, V lost 0 bases, and 4 bases had no gene match. Germline CDR1 SGHRS, CDR2 YFSETQ. CDR3 loop: CASSLDSGTNIQYF. The DNA for the CDR3 is TGCGCCAGCAGCTTGGACAGCGGGACGAACATTCAGTACTTC.

V usage is TRBV9 and J usage is TRBJ2-1; weak D call: TRBD2 (6 bases). The CDR3 consists of 17 residues. CDR1 SGDLS and CDR2 YYNGEE come from the germline V gene. V lost 3 bases, J lost 9 bases, and 25 bases lay in between. The DNA of the CDR3 is TGTGCCAGCAGCGCCCGCCACCGGGACTGGACCTATTTTGAGCAGTTCTTC. It is translated as CASSARHRDWTYFEQFF.

This clone has only a few counts. The rearrangement joins TRBV9 to TRBJ1-1, with 10 positions matching TRBD1. V was clipped by 4 bases and J by 11 bases; unmatched bases: 11. The CDR3 is made up of 14 amino acids. The germline V gene encodes CDR1 SGDLS and CDR2 YYNGEE. The CDR3 DNA follows: TGTGCCAGCAGCACCCCCGGGACAGGGGAGACGGCTTTCTTT. Translated: CASSTPGTGETAFF.

The chain is built from TRBV5-1 and TRBJ2-3; D possibly matches TRBD1 or TRBD2 (5 bases each). Looked up from germline, CDR1 is SGHRS and CDR2 is YFSETQ. CDR3 length equals 16 residues. V lost 0 bases to trimming and J lost 1 base, with 12 bases between them. CDR3 in amino acids: CASSLGAGARTDTQYF. In DNA form, the CDR3 reads TGCGCCAGCAGCTTGGGAGCCGGGGCGCGCACAGATACGCAGTATTTT.

The chain uses TRBV30 and TRBJ2-7, with D hard to call. The CDR3 contains 13 residues. Trimming removed 0 bases at V and 5 bases at J, with 11 bases between. CDR1 and CDR2 (germline): GTSNPN, SVGIG (reference sequence). CDR3 in amino acids: CAWSVSNSNEQYF. The CDR3 nucleotides read TGTGCCTGGAGTGTAAGCAATTCCAACGAGCAGTACTTC.

This clone was detected a few times. This CDR3 is CASSLRGADRFGYTF. The CDR3 DNA reads TGTGCCAGCAGTTTAAGGGGGGCTGACAGGTTTGGCTACACCTTC. V usage is TRBV27 and J usage is TRBJ1-2; tentative D call: TRBD1 (6 bases). This CDR3 spans 15 amino acids. Germline V lookup: CDR1 MNHEY, CDR2 SMNVEV (reference sequence). The V end was cut by 2 bases, the J end by 7 bases, with 17 bases between.

The chain combines TRBV14 with TRBJ2-3; tentatively, D is TRBD2 (5 bases). Per germline, CDR1 SGHDN and CDR2 FVKESK. Trimming took 2 bases from V and 11 from J, leaving 11 bases between them. The CDR3 loop spans 12 amino acids. CDR3 DNA: TGTGCCAGCAGCCAAACTTCCGGAGGGCAGTATTTT. This gives the protein CASSQTSGGQYF.

The rearrangement uses TRBV4-1 and TRBJ1-1; D gene unclear. The germline V and J ends were trimmed by 4 bases and 7 bases, with 16 bases remaining between them. CDR1 MGHRA and CDR2 YSYEKL come from the germline V gene. The CDR3 contains 14 residues. For the CDR3, the DNA is TGCGCCAGCAGCCCGATCTTAACGACGTTTGAAGCTTTCTTT. This gives the protein CASSPILTTFEAFF.

This clone was seen at least ten times. J is TRBJ2-1 and V is TRBV7-9; 7 bases agree with TRBD2. V lost 4 bases and J lost 6; bases outside the gene matches: 6. Germline CDR1 and CDR2: SEHNR and FQNEAQ (reference sequence). The CDR3 has 14 residues. The CDR3 DNA reads as TGTGCCAGCAGCTCATGGGCGGGAGTCAATGAGCAGTTCTTC. Translating it yields CASSSWAGVNEQFF. Full variable domain (outside the CDR3, taken from reference TRBV7-9 and TRBJ2-1): DTGVSQNPRHKITKRGQNVTFRCDPISEHNRLYWYRQTLGQGPEFLTYFQNEAQLEKSRLLSDRFSAERPKGSFSTLEIQRTEQGDSAMYLCASSSWAGVNEQFFGPGTRLTVL.

The V and J genes are TRBV20-1 and TRBJ1-2; no definite D call. CDR3 length equals 11 residues. V was pared by 7 bases and J by 5 bases, with 11 bases between. Germline V gene data show CDR1 as DFQATT and CDR2 as SNEGSKA (reference sequence). In DNA, the CDR3 is TGCAGTGTTAGGGCGGTTTATGGCTACACCTTC. Its protein is CSVRAVYGYTF.

The J gene is TRBJ1-2, the V gene TRBV2; TRBD1 agrees at 9 bases. Looked up from germline, CDR1 is SNHLY and CDR2 is FYNNEI. The CDR3 consists of 13 residues. Trimming removed 7 bases from V and 4 bases from J; junction bases left unmatched: 4. The CDR3 DNA reads TGTGCCAGCACTCCGGACAGGGGCTATGGCTACACCTTC. Residues: CASTPDRGYGYTF.

This chain uses TRBV5-4 with TRBJ1-4, with D perhaps TRBD1 (6 bases). V was pared by 5 bases and J by 0 bases, with 11 bases between. Germline CDR1 and CDR2: SGHNT and YYREEE (reference sequence). This CDR3 spans 15 amino acids. The DNA of the CDR3 is TGTGCCAGCAGTTCTGGACAGTCAACTAATGAAAAACTGTTTTTT. Translated, it gives CASSSGQSTNEKLFF.

This rearrangement joins TRBV10-3 to TRBJ2-5; 9 positions agree with TRBD2. The CDR3 loop spans 15 amino acids. Germline loops: CDR1 ENHRY, CDR2 SYGVKD. V dropped 6 bases and J dropped 1; count of bases not matched to a gene: 6. The CDR3: CAIRGGRDFQETQYF. The CDR3 DNA sequence: TGTGCCATCAGAGGCGGGAGGGATTTCCAAGAGACCCAGTACTTC.

This clone turned up a few times. V usage is TRBV29-1 and J usage is TRBJ2-1, with a weak D call TRBD2 (5 bases). This CDR3 spans 12 amino acids. CDR1 SQVTM and CDR2 ANQGSEA come from the germline V gene. CDR3 nucleotides: TGCTCTACGGGAATGGGCTACAATGAGCAGTTCTTC. Translating gives CSTGMGYNEQFF.

The chain has TRBV30 and TRBJ2-1, with 7 bases identical to TRBD1. V shed 2 bases and J 1 base; nucleotides not matched to a gene: 2. CDR1 and CDR2 (germline): GTSNPN, SVGIG (reference sequence). CDR3 length: 14 residues. CDR3 in amino acids: CAWSLDRSYNEQFF. The CDR3, as DNA: TGTGCCTGGAGTCTGGACAGGTCCTACAATGAGCAGTTCTTC.

CDR3 DNA sequence: TGTGCCAGCAGGGGGACAGCGGGCTTAAGGGAGCAGTACTTC. The encoded protein is CASRGTAGLREQYF. The rearrangement joins TRBV27 to TRBJ2-7, with D tentatively TRBD1 (7 bases). Germline V gives CDR1 MNHEY, CDR2 SMNVEV (reference sequence). Trimming left V 6 bases short and J 7 bases short, with 19 bases between. CDR3 length equals 14 residues.

This chain connects TRBV9 to TRBJ2-6; TRBD1 matches 7 bases. The CDR3 runs 17 residues. CDR1 is SGDLS and CDR2 is YYNGEE in the germline V gene. The V gene end was trimmed by 6 bases and the J gene end by 0 bases; junction bases not matched to a gene: 9. The CDR3 loop reads CASTGQSTISGANVLTF. The CDR3 nucleotides read TGTGCCAGCACGGGACAGTCTACCATCTCTGGGGCCAACGTCCTGACTTTC.

This clone was counted once. The gene calls are TRBV18 and TRBJ2-3, with D uncertain. Germline-derived CDR1 and CDR2 are KGHSH and LQKENI. V lost 1 base, J lost 2 bases, and 10 bases lay in between. The CDR3 is made up of 15 amino acids. The CDR3 here is CASSPQVGSTDTQYF. In DNA, the CDR3 is TGTGCCAGCTCACCACAAGTGGGTTCCACAGATACGCAGTATTTT. Based on the CDR3 plus reference TRBV18 and TRBJ2-3, the full variable domain is NAGVMQNPRHLVRRRGQEARLRCSPMKGHSHVYWYRQLPEEGLKFMVYLQKENIIDESGMPKERFSAEFPKEGPSILRIQQVVRGDSAAYFCASSPQVGSTDTQYFGPGTRLTVL.

This clone was seen only a few times. The gene calls are TRBV30 and TRBJ1-3; the D is unclear. Germline CDR1 is GTSNPN and CDR2 is SVGIG (reference sequence). The ends were cut back, 3 bases at V and 0 bases at J, with 9 bases in the middle. The CDR3 is 14 residues long. DNA of the CDR3: TGTGCCTGGAGGCAACGAAGCTCTGGAAACACCATATATTTT. Amino acid sequence: CAWRQRSSGNTIYF.

This clone was counted only a few times. V is TRBV7-8 and J is TRBJ2-2, with D possibly being TRBD1 or TRBD2 (5 bases each). This CDR3 is built from 14 residues. Trimming pared 8 bases from V and 6 bases from J, leaving 16 bases between. CDR1 is SGHVS and CDR2 is FQNEAQ in the germline V gene. The CDR3 nucleotides are TGTGCCAGCCGCTCCGGGACCACGCCCGGGGAGCTGTTTTTT. Its protein product is CASRSGTTPGELFF.

This clone was counted only a few times. V usage is TRBV7-8 and J usage is TRBJ2-2; perhaps TRBD2 as D (6 bases). This CDR3 contains 15 residues. Germline V gene lookup returns CDR1 SGHVS and CDR2 FQNEAQ. V lost 6 bases, J lost 0 bases, and 11 bases lay in between. The CDR3 DNA reads as TGTGCCAGCAGACGCTGGGGGGCGAACACCGGGGAGCTGTTTTTT. It codes for CASRRWGANTGELFF.

The sample holds a few counts of this clone. The chain is built from TRBV30 and TRBJ1-2, with 7 bases fitting TRBD1. J was trimmed by 7 bases and V by 3 bases; bases with no gene match: 14. CDR3 size: 15 residues. Germline lookup yields CDR1 GTSNPN and CDR2 SVGIG (reference sequence). In DNA form, the CDR3 reads TGTGCCTGGAGCGGCCCAGTACAGGGGAGGAGTGGCTACACCTTC. It yields the protein CAWSGPVQGRSGYTF.

This clone has just a few counts. The chain joins TRBV7-9 to TRBJ1-3; D uncertain. Per the germline V gene, CDR1 is SEHNR and CDR2 is FQNEAQ (reference sequence). This CDR3 region has 12 residues. Trimming took 2 bases from V and 4 from J, leaving 3 bases between them. This CDR3 reads CASSLQGNTIYF. Here the CDR3 DNA reads TGTGCCAGCAGCTTACAGGGAAACACCATATATTTT.

The V call is TRBV7-2, the J call TRBJ1-4; D uncertain. This CDR3 has 15 residues. Germline V gives CDR1 SGHTA, CDR2 FQGNSA. V shed 1 base and J shed 3 bases, with 9 bases lying between them. CDR3 sequence: CASSLGGGANEKLFF. The CDR3 nucleotides read TGTGCCAGCAGCTTAGGTGGCGGGGCTAATGAAAAACTGTTTTTT.

Note on this clone: This sample includes further DNA sequences coding for the same CDR3. The chain uses TRBV12-5 and TRBJ2-1; 13 nucleotides align to TRBD2. Germline values: CDR1 LGHNT, CDR2 FRNRAP. With 4 bases clipped from V and 9 bases from J, the junction kept 9 bases outside the gene matches. The CDR3 has 16 amino acids. The DNA of the CDR3 is TGTGCTAGTGGTTCCATCACTAGCGGGAGGGGGGCTGAGCAGTTCTTC. This encodes CASGSITSGRGAEQFF.

A few counts support this clone. V gene TRBV20-1 combines with J gene TRBJ2-3; 7 bases are a match to TRBD1. V lost 6 bases to trimming and J lost 5 bases; unmatched junction nucleotides: 2. CDR3 length: 11 residues. Germline V gives CDR1 DFQATT, CDR2 SNEGSKA (reference sequence). The CDR3 region is CSARQGDTQYF. The CDR3 DNA reads as TGCAGTGCGAGACAGGGAGATACGCAGTATTTT.